The entry that follows covers one TCR beta chain sequence. Trimming cost V 4 bases and J 2 bases, with 9 bases left between them. Germline V gene data show CDR1 as MDHEN and CDR2 as SYDVKM. This CDR3 is built from 13 residues. The data were taken from a study of cytomegalovirus exposure and HLA in healthy donors. With 60 Vbeta and 13 Jbeta primers, the PCR was carried out. The data were produced by immunoSEQ multiplex PCR, yet TCRdb's version contains in-frame clones alone and is incomplete. This sample has some 66,000 clones, with 78% found just once. The chain uses TRBV28 and TRBJ2-7; D possibly corresponds to TRBD1 (5 bases). The sequencing input was PBMCs. The clonotype originates from a man between 35 and 55 years old in good health and CMV-seronegative. The CDR3 region is CASSSVGPYEQYF. The CDR3, as DNA: TGTGCCAGCAGTTCGGTGGGGCCCTACGAGCAGTACTTC. Full variable domain (missing parts from reference TRBV28 and TRBJ2-7): DVKVTQSSRYLVKRTGEKVFLECVQDMDHENMFWYRQDPGLGLRLIYFSYDVKMKEKGDIPEGYSVSREKKERFSLILESASTNQTSMYLCASSSVGPYEQYFGPGTRLTVT.